Listed here are 14 T cell receptor beta chains from one sample, sequenced in a study of T cell responses to AZD1222 COVID-19 vaccine. Sequenced by immunoSEQ multiplex PCR; TCRdb stores in-frame clones only, minus some. Of roughly 130,000 clones listed, roughly nine tenths are singletons. The specimen was peripheral blood, collected on day 0 of AZD1222 vaccination. The receptors stem from an adult in good health.

This chain uses TRBV6-2 or TRBV6-3 with TRBJ1-1; perhaps TRBD1 as D (5 bases). The V gene lost 2 bases and the J gene lost 5 bases, with 12 bases spanning the gap. CDR1 is MNHEY and CDR2 is SVGEGT in the germline V gene. The CDR3 totals 14 residues. In nucleotides, the CDR3 is TGTGCCAGCAGTTACGTCACTACAGGAACTGAAGCTTTCTTT. Translation gives CASSYVTTGTEAFF.

V usage is TRBV16 and J usage is TRBJ1-6, with D hard to call. Looked up from germline, CDR1 is KGHSY and CDR2 is FQNENV. The CDR3 is 18 residues long. Trimming stripped 4 bases from V and 5 bases from J, with 21 bases between. The CDR3 DNA reads TGTGCCAGCAGCCCTCACTTCCGATTAGGGTCGGATAATTCACCCCTCCACTTT. It specifies CASSPHFRLGSDNSPLHF.

This sequence joins TRBV5-5 and TRBJ1-2, with a tentative D call TRBD1 (5 bases). The CDR3 is 14 amino acids. From germline, CDR1 is SGHKS and CDR2 YYEKEE (reference sequence). V was clipped by 3 bases and J by 4 bases, with 13 bases between them. The CDR3 is CASSSTAPGYGYTF. The CDR3 nucleotides read TGTGCCAGCAGCTCGACAGCTCCGGGCTATGGCTACACCTTC.

This chain uses TRBV6-6 with TRBJ1-6; no firm D call. V lost 6 bases and J 3 bases, leaving 15 bases between the germline ends. The length of the CDR3 is 16 residues. CDR1 and CDR2 (germline): MNHNY, SVGAGI (reference sequence). CDR3 coding DNA: TGTGCCAGCAGCCCAGCGGTGGGCAACTATAATTCACCCCTCCACTTT. Translated: CASSPAVGNYNSPLHF.

With regard to this clone: The missing conserved phenylalanine or tryptophan at the end of this CDR3 makes a read error likely. The V call is TRBV19, the J call TRBJ1-6; D gene uncertain. The CDR3 runs to 16 residues. Per the germline V gene, CDR1 is LNHDA and CDR2 is SQIVND (reference sequence). The V end lost 3 bases, the J end lost 4 bases, and 13 bases lay between the germline ends. In DNA, the CDR3 is TGTGCCAGTAGTATCAATCCGAGAGTGTATAATTCACCCCTCCACCTT. This gives the protein CASSINPRVYNSPLHL.

The count of this clone is one. J is TRBJ1-5 and V is TRBV19; TRBD1 agrees at 10 bases. The CDR3 length is 16 residues. Trimming at V came to 4 bases and at J to 4 bases, leaving 7 bases not matched to a gene. Germline V gene lookup returns CDR1 LNHDA and CDR2 SQIVND (reference sequence). CDR3 residues: CASSTRTGGWNQPQHF. Here the CDR3 DNA reads TGTGCCAGTAGTACTCGGACAGGGGGTTGGAATCAGCCCCAGCATTTT.

V gene TRBV7-2 combines with J gene TRBJ1-1; unclear D gene. The CDR3 is made up of 13 amino acids. Trimming took off 8 bases at V and 0 bases at J, with 10 bases between the two ends. CDR1 SGHTA and CDR2 FQGNSA come from the germline V gene. The CDR3 DNA is TGTGCCAGCTTTTTCTCCGTGAACACTGAAGCTTTCTTT. Residues: CASFFSVNTEAFF.

The chain is built from TRBV7-8 and TRBJ1-6; TRBD1 aligns across 10 bases. The length of the CDR3 is 14 residues. Losses at the gene ends were 6 bases for V and 7 bases for J; bases not matched to a gene: 3. Per germline, CDR1 SGHVS and CDR2 FQNEAQ. The CDR3 region has the DNA TGTGCCAGCAGTCCGGGACAGGGGAATTCACCCCTCCACTTT. Translated, it gives CASSPGQGNSPLHF.

Written as DNA, the CDR3 is TGTGCCAGCTCACCACCGTCAGAGGCCTACGAGCAGTACTTC. Its protein is CASSPPSEAYEQYF. The V gene is TRBV18, the J gene TRBJ2-7, with no clear D. In germline, CDR1 is KGHSH, CDR2 LQKENI. This CDR3 region has 14 residues. Trimming cost V 0 bases and J 2 bases, with 8 bases left between them. Full variable domain (outside the CDR3, taken from reference TRBV18 and TRBJ2-7): NAGVMQNPRHLVRRRGQEARLRCSPMKGHSHVYWYRQLPEEGLKFMVYLQKENIIDESGMPKERFSAEFPKEGPSILRIQQVVRGDSAAYFCASSPPSEAYEQYFGPGTRLTVT.

This chain joins TRBV4-3 and TRBJ1-3; 7 bases line up with TRBD1. From germline, CDR1 is LGHNA and CDR2 YSLEER. The CDR3 sequence is 15 residues long. J gave up 4 bases and V 4 bases, and 7 bases lay outside the gene matches. CDR3 nucleotide sequence: TGCGCCAGCAGCCCCGGGAGGGGACAGGGAAACACCATATATTTT. Protein product: CASSPGRGQGNTIYF.

The chain couples TRBV6-5 to TRBJ1-1; 8 nucleotides agree with TRBD1. The CDR3 is made up of 12 amino acids. With 2 bases clipped from V and 11 bases from J, the junction kept 4 bases outside the gene matches. CDR1 and CDR2 from the germline V gene are MNHEY and SVGAGI. The CDR3 nucleotides are TGTGCCAGCAGTTACCAGGGGGCTGGTGCTTTCTTT. It yields the protein CASSYQGAGAFF.

J is TRBJ1-2 and V is TRBV4-3, with a possible D match to TRBD1 (6 bases). The germline gives CDR1 LGHNA, CDR2 YSLEER. The V end lost 4 bases, the J end lost 4 bases, and 13 bases lay between the germline ends. The length of the CDR3 is 14 residues. CDR3 region: CASSLLGQLYGYTF. The CDR3 bases are TGCGCCAGCAGCCTCTTAGGACAGCTCTATGGCTACACCTTC.

This clone showed up just once. The V and J genes are TRBV6-5 and TRBJ2-7, with 8 bases identical to TRBD2. Germline V gene lookup returns CDR1 MNHEY and CDR2 SVGAGI. V gave up 4 bases and J gave up 6 bases; unmatched junction bases: 8. The CDR3 contains 14 residues. The CDR3 spells CASSWSGGPAEQYF. Written as DNA, the CDR3 is TGTGCCAGCAGTTGGTCGGGAGGGCCGGCCGAGCAGTACTTC.

This chain connects TRBV7-9 to TRBJ2-7, with D tentatively TRBD1 (6 bases). The germline V gene encodes CDR1 SEHNR and CDR2 FQNEAQ (reference sequence). CDR3 length: 14 amino acids. V was shortened by 1 base and J by 2 bases, with 9 bases between the two germline ends. DNA for the CDR3: TGTGCCAGCAGCTTAGGACAGGCGCCCTACGAGCAGTACTTC. Its protein is CASSLGQAPYEQYF.